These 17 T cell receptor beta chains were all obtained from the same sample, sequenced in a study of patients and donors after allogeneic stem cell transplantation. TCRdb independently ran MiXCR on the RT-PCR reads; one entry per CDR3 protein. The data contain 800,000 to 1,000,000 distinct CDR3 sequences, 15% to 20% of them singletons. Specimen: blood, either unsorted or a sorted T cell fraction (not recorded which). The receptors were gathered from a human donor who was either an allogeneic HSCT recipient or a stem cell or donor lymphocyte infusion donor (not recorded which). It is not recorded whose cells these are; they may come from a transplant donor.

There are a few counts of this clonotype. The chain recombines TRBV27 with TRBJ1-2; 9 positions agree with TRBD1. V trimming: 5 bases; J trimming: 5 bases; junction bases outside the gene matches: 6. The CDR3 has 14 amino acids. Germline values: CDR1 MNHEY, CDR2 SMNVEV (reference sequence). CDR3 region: CASSPRDRVYGYTF. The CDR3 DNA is TGTGCCAGCAGTCCCCGGGACAGGGTTTATGGCTACACCTTC.

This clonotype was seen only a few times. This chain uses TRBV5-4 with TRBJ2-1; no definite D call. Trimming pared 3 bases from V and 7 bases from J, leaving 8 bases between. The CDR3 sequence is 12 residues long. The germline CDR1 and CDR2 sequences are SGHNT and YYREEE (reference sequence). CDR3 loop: CASSWTFNEQFF. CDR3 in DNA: TGTGCCAGCAGCTGGACCTTTAATGAGCAGTTCTTC.

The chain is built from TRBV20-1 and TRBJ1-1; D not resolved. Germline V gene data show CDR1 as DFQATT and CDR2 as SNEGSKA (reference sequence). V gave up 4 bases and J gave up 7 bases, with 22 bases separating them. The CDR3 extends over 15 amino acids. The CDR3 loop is CSATSRLRAVYEAFF. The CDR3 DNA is TGCAGTGCTACCAGTCGATTACGGGCAGTTTATGAAGCTTTCTTT.

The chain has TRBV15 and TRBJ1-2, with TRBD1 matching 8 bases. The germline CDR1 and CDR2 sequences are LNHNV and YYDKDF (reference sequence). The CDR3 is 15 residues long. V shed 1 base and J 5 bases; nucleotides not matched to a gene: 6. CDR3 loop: CATSRVGRGPYGYTF. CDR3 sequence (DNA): TGTGCCACCAGCAGAGTGGGCAGGGGGCCTTATGGCTACACCTTC.

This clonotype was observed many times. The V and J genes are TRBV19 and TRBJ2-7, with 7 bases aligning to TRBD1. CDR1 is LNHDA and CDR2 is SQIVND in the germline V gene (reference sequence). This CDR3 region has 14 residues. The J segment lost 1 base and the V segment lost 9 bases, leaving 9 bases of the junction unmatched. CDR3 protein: CASSPRQGSYEQYF. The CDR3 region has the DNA TGTGCCAGCAGTCCCCGACAGGGTTCCTACGAGCAGTACTTC.

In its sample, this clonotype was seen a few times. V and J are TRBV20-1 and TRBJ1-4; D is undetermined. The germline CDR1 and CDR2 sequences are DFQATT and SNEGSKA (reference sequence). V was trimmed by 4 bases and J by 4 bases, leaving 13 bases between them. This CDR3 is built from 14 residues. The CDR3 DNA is TGCAGTGCTACAATTGGCGAAGTTAATGAAAAACTGTTTTTT. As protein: CSATIGEVNEKLFF.

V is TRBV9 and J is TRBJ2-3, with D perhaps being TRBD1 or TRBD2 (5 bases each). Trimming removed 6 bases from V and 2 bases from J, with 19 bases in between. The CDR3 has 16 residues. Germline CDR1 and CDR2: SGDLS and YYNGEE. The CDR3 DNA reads TGTGCCAGCACCTCGGGGCGGAGAGGCTTCACAGATACGCAGTATTTT. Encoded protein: CASTSGRRGFTDTQYF.

The CDR3 sequence is CASSQVGQGGNTIYF. The DNA for the CDR3 is TGCGCCAGCAGCCAAGTCGGGCAGGGTGGAAACACCATATATTTT. The V gene is TRBV4-1, the J gene TRBJ1-3; possible D gene TRBD1, 5 bases. This CDR3 is 15 amino acids long. Trimming removed 1 base at V and 3 bases at J, with 10 bases between. Germline V gene data show CDR1 as MGHRA and CDR2 as YSYEKL.

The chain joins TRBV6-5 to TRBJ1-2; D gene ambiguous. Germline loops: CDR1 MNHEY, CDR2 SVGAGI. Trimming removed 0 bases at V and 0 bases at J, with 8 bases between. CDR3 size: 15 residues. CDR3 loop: CASSYSRHANYGYTF. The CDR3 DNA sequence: TGTGCCAGCAGTTACTCGAGACACGCTAACTATGGCTACACCTTC.

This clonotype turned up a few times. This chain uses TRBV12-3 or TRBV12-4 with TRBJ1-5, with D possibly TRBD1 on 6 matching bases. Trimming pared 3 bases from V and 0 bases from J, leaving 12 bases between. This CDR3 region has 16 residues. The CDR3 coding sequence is TGTGCCAGCAGTTTCACGCGACAGGCTAGCAATCAGCCCCAGCATTTT. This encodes CASSFTRQASNQPQHF.

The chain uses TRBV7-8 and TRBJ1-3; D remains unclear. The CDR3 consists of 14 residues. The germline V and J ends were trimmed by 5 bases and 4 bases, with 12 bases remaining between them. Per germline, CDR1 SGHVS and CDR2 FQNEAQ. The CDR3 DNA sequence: TGTGCCAGCAGCGAGGGTCCAAGGGGAAACACCATATATTTT. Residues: CASSEGPRGNTIYF.

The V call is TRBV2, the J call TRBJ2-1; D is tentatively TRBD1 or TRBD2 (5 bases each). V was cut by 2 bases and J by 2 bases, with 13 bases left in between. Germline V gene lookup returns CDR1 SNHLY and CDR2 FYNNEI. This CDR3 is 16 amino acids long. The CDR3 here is CASSESGGVPYNEQFF. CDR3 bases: TGTGCCAGCAGTGAAAGTGGGGGTGTCCCCTACAATGAGCAGTTCTTC.

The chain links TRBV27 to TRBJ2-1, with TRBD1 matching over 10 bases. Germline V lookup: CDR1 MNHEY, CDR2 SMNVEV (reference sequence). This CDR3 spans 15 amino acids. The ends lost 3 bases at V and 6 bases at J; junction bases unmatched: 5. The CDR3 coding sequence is TGTGCCAGCAGTTTCCTGGACAGGGGGGGCAATGAGCAGTTCTTC. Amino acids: CASSFLDRGGNEQFF.

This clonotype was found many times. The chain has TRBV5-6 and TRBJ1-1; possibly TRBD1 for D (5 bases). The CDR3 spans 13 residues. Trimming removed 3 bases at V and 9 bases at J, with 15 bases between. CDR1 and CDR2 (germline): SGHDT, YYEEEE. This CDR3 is CASSYGTVVQAFF. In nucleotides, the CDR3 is TGTGCCAGCAGCTATGGGACGGTAGTGCAAGCTTTCTTT.

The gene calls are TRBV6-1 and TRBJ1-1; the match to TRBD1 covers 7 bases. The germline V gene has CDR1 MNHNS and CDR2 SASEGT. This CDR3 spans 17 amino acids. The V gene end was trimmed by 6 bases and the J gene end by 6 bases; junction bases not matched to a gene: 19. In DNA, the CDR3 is TGTGCCAGCAGAGCATGGAATACAGGGGCTGTATGGGCTGAAGCTTTCTTT. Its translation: CASRAWNTGAVWAEAFF.

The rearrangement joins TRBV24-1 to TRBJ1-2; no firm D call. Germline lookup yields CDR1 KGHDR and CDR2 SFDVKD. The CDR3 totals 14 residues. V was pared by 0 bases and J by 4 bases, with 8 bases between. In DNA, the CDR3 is TGTGCCACCAGTGATTTGTGGTCGACCTATGGCTACACCTTC. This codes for CATSDLWSTYGYTF.

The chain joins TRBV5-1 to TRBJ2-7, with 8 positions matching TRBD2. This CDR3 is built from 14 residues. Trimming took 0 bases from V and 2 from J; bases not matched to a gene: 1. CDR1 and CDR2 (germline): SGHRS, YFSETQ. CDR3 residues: CASSLVAGTYEQYF. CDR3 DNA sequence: TGCGCCAGCAGCTTGGTAGCGGGGACCTACGAGCAGTACTTC.